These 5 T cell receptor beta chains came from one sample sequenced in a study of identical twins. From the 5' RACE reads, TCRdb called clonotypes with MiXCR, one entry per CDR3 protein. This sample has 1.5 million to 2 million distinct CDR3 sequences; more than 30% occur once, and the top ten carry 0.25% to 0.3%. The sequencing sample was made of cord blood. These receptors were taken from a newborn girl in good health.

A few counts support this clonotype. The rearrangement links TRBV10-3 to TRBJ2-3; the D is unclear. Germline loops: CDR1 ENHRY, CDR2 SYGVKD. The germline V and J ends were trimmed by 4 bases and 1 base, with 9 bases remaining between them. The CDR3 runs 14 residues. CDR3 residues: CAISGGIGTDTQYF. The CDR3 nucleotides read TGTGCCATCAGTGGGGGAATTGGCACAGATACGCAGTATTTT.

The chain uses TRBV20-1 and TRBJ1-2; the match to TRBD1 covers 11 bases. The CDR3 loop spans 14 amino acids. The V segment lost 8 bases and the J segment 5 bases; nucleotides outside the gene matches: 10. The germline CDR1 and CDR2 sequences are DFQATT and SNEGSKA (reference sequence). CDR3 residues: CSRTDRGPGYGYTF. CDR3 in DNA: TGCAGTCGAACGGACAGGGGGCCTGGGTATGGCTACACCTTC.

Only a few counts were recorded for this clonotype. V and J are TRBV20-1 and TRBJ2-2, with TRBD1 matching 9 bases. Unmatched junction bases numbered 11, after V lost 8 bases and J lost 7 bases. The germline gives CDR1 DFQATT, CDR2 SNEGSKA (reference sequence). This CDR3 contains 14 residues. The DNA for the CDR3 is TGCAGTACCCTAGGGACAGGGAAAAGCGGGGAGCTGTTTTTT. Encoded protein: CSTLGTGKSGELFF.

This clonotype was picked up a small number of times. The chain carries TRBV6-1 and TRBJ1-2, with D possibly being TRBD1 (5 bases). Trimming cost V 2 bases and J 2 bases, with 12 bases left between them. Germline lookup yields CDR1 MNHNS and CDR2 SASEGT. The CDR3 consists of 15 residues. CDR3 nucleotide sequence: TGTGCCAGCAGTGAACCGGGGACCTTGAACTATGGCTACACCTTC. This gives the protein CASSEPGTLNYGYTF.

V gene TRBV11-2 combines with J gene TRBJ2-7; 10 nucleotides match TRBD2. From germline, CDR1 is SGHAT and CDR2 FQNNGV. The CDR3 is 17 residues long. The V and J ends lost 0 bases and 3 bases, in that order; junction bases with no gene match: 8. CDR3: CASSLDPTSGIRYEQYF. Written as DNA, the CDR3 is TGTGCCAGCAGCTTAGATCCAACTAGCGGGATTCGCTACGAGCAGTACTTC. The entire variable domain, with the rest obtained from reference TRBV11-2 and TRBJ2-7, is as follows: EAGVAQSPRYKIIEKRQSVAFWCNPISGHATLYWYQQILGQGPKLLIQFQNNGVVDDSQLPKDRFSAERLKGVDSTLKIQPAKLEDSAVYLCASSLDPTSGIRYEQYFGPGTRLTVT.